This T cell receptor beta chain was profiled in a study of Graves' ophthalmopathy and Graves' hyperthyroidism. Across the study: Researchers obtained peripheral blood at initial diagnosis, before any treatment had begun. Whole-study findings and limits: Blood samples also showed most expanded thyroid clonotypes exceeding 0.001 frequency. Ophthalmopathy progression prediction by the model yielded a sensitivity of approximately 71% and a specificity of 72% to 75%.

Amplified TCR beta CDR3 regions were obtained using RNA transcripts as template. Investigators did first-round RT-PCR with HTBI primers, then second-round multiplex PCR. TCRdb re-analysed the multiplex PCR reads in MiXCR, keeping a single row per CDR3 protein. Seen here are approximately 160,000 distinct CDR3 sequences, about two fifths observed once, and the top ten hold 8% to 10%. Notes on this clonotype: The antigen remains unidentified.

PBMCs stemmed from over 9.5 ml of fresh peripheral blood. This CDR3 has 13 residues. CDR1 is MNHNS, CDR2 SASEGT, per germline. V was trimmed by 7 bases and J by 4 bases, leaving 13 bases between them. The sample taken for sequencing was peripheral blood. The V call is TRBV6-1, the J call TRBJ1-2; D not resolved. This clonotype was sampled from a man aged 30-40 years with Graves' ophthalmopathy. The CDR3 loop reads CASTSPGSYGYTF. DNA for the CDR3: TGTGCCAGCACCTCACCGGGTAGCTATGGCTACACCTTC.